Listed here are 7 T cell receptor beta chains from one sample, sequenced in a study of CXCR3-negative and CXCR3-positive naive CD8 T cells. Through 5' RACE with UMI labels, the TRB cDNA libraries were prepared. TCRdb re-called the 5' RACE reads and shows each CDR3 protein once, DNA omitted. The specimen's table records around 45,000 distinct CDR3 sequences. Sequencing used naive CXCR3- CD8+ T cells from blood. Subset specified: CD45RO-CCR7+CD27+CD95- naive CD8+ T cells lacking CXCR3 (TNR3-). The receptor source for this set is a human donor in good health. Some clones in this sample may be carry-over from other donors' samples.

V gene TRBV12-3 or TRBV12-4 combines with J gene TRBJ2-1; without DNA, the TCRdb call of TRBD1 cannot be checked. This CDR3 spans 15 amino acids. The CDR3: CASSPGTGGRLGQFF.

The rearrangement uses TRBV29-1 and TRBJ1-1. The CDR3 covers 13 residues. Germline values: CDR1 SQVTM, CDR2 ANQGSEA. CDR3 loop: CSADTGLNAEAFF. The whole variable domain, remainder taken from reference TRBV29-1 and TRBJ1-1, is SAVISQKPSRDICQRGTSLTIQCQVDSQVTMMFWYRQQPGQSLTLIATANQGSEATYESGFVIDKFPISRPNLTFSTLTVSNMSPEDSSIYLCSADTGLNAEAFFGQGTRLTVV.

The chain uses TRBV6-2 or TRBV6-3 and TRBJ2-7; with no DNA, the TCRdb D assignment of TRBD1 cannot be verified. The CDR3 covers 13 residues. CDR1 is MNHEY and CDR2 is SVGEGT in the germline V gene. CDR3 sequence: CASSPGTPREQYF.

The CDR3 spells CATGWDTEAFF. This chain joins TRBV19 and TRBJ1-1. The CDR3 has 11 residues. Germline CDR1 is LNHDA and CDR2 is SQIVND (reference sequence).

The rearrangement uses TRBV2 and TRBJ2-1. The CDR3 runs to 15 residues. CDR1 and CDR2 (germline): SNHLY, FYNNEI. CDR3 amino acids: CASSERLRPYAEQFF.

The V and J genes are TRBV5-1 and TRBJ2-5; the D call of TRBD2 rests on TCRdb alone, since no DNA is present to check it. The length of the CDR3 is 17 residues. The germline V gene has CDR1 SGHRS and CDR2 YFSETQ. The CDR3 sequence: CASGWDLAGGPQETQYF.

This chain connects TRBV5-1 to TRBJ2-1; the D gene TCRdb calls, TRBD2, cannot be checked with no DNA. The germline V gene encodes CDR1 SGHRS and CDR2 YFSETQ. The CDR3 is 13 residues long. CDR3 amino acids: CASSYGLAYEQFF.